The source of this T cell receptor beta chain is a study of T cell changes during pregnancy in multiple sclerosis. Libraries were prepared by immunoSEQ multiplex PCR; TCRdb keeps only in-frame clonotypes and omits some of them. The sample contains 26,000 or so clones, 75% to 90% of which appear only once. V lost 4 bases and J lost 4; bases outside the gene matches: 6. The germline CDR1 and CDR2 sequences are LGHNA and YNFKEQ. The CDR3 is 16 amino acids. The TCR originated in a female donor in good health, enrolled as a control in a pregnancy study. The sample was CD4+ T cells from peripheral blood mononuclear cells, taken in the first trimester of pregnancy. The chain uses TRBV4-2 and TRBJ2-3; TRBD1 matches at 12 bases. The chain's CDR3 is CASSRRDRGQSDTQYF. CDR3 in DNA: TGTGCCAGCAGCCGCCGGGACAGGGGGCAATCAGATACGCAGTATTTT.